This entry concerns a single TCR beta chain. This sample stems from a study of sequential checkpoint blockade in melanoma. Specified treatment: randomized to nivolumab then ipilimumab (arm A) or the reverse (arm B). This CDR3 region has 14 residues. The germline V gene has CDR1 MNHEY and CDR2 SMNVEV (reference sequence). J gave up 6 bases and V 6 bases, and 6 bases lay outside the gene matches. Here immunoSEQ multiplex PCR was the method, and the copy in TCRdb shows in-frame clones only, minus some. Of 8,500 to 13,000 clones listed, around 69% are singletons. The source is a human donor with melanoma. This chain uses TRBV27 with TRBJ2-2; 8 bases map to TRBD1. The source material was CD8+ T cells sorted from blood (inferred from file names), sampled from a patient given nivolumab and ipilimumab in sequence. The CDR3 protein is CASSAGTGPGELFF. The CDR3 DNA follows: TGTGCCAGCAGCGCCGGGACAGGACCCGGGGAGCTGTTTTTT.